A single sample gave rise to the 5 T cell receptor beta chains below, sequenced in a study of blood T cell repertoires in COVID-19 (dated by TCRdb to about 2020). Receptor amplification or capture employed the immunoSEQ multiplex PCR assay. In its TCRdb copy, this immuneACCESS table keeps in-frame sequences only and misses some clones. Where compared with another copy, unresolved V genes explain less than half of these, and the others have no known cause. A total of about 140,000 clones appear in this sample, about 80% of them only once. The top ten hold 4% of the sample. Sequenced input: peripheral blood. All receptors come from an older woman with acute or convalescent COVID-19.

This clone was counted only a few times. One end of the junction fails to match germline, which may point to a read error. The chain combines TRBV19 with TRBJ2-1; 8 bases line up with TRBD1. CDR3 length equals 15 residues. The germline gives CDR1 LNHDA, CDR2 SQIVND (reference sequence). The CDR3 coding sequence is TGTGCCAGTAGTGACGGGGACAGGTCCTACGATGAGCAGTTCTTC. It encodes CASSDGDRSYDEQFF.

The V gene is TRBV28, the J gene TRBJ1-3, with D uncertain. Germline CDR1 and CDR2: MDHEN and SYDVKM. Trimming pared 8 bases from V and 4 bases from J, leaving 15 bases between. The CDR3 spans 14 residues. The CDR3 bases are TGTGCCAGCTCCCGAGGCGGTACAGGAAACACCATATATTTT. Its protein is CASSRGGTGNTIYF.

CDR3 loop: CAISESSSGNIQYF. CDR3 sequence (DNA): TGTGCCATCAGTGAGTCGAGCTCAGGGAACATTCAGTACTTC. This chain connects TRBV10-3 to TRBJ2-4; D is perhaps TRBD1 (5 bases). The CDR3 covers 14 residues. V was trimmed by 0 bases and J by 7 bases, leaving 10 bases between them. From germline, CDR1 is ENHRY and CDR2 SYGVKD.

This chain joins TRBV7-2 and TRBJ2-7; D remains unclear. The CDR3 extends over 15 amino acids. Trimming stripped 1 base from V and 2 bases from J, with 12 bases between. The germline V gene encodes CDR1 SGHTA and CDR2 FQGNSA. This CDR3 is CASSLDPRSPYEQYF. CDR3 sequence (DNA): TGTGCCAGCAGCTTAGATCCCCGGTCCCCCTACGAGCAGTACTTC.

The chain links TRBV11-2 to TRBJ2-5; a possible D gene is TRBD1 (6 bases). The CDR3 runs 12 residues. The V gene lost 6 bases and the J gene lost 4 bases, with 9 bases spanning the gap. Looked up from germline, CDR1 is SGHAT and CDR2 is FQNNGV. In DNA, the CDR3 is TGTGCCAGCAGTTGGGGGCCAGAGACCCAGTACTTC. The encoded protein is CASSWGPETQYF.